The rows below give T cell receptor beta chains drawn from one sample of a study of T cell repertoires in aging, cancer and after chemotherapy. TCRdb reprocessed the multiplex PCR reads via MiXCR and lists one record per CDR3 protein. This sample carries over 10,000 distinct CDR3 sequences, over 20% of them seen once, and the ten largest clones take 5% to 6%. Specimen: blood. The receptors here all came from a human donor in good health. The CDR3 runs from the conserved cysteine through the conserved F or W. Each record gives: D gene, clone size, J gene, V gene, CDR3 DNA, CDR3 protein. D genes are given only for firm matches. Rows give clone size only sometimes, using once, few, many, or a class for an expanded clone.

.	medium-sized	TRBJ2-7	TRBV5-5	TGTGCCAGCAGCCCTCAGGCCCAGTCGTCCTACGAGCAGTACTTC	CASSPQAQSSYEQYF
TRBD1	many	TRBJ1-5	TRBV19	TGTGCCAGTAGTACCTCGGACAGGCCTAATAGCAATCAGCCCCAGCATTTT	CASSTSDRPNSNQPQHF
TRBD2	.	TRBJ2-2	TRBV4-2	TGTGCCAGCAGCCAAGATACTAGCGGGGGGGCCGGGGAGCTGTTTTTT	CASSQDTSGGAGELFF
TRBD2	.	TRBJ2-5	TRBV7-2	TGTGCCAGCACCCCAGGACTAGCGGGGAAAGAGACCCAGTACTTC	CASTPGLAGKETQYF
.	medium-sized	TRBJ2-7	TRBV18	TGTGCCAGCTCACGCTCCGGGACTTCACACTACGAGCAGTACTTC	CASSRSGTSHYEQYF
.	medium-sized	TRBJ2-2	TRBV29-1	TGCAGCGTTTCGGGGTTGGTGACCGGGGAGCTGTTTTTT	CSVSGLVTGELFF
.	.	TRBJ2-3	TRBV7-2	TGTGCCAGCAGCCTCGTTTCTGCGAAGACGGCCACAGATACGCAGTATTTT	CASSLVSAKTATDTQYF
.	medium-sized	TRBJ2-7	TRBV6-5	TGTGCCAGCAGTTACCGGATTGGACAGCAGCAGTACTTC	CASSYRIGQQQYF
.	medium-sized	TRBJ2-1	TRBV7-9	TGTGCCAGCAGCTTCGGCACCAACAATGAGCAGTTCTTC	CASSFGTNNEQFF
.	.	TRBJ1-1	TRBV4-2	TGCGCCAGCAGCCAAGATTTGGGGAACACTGAAGCTTTCTTT	CASSQDLGNTEAFF
.	.	TRBJ2-3	TRBV7-2	TGTGCCAGCAGTCAGGCGGGGAGCACAGATACGCAGTATTTT	CASSQAGSTDTQYF
.	.	TRBJ1-2	TRBV14	TGTGCCAGCAGCCAATCCCAGTCCTATGGCTACACCTTC	CASSQSQSYGYTF
TRBD1	few	TRBJ1-1	TRBV5-6	TGTGCCAGCAGCCAAAGAATTACAGGGGTGAGAGAAGCTTTCTTT	CASSQRITGVREAFF
TRBD1	.	TRBJ2-3	TRBV6-1	TGTGCCAGCAGTCGGGACAGGGTGGAAGATACGCAGTATTTT	CASSRDRVEDTQYF
TRBD1	.	TRBJ2-7	TRBV6-1	TGTGCCAGCAGGCCGAGACAGGGTTTTCCCTACGAGCAGTACTTC	CASRPRQGFPYEQYF
.	medium-sized	TRBJ1-6	TRBV6-5	TGTGCCAGCAGTACGCCCCCCGGGTCACCCCTCCACTTT	CASSTPPGSPLHF
TRBD1	.	TRBJ2-3	TRBV6-4	TGTGCCAGCAGTGACTCAGGGGGCGCAGATACGCAGTATTTT	CASSDSGGADTQYF
.	few	TRBJ2-7	TRBV6-5	TGTGCCAGCAGTTACACAGGACCGGCCTACGAGCAGTACTTC	CASSYTGPAYEQYF